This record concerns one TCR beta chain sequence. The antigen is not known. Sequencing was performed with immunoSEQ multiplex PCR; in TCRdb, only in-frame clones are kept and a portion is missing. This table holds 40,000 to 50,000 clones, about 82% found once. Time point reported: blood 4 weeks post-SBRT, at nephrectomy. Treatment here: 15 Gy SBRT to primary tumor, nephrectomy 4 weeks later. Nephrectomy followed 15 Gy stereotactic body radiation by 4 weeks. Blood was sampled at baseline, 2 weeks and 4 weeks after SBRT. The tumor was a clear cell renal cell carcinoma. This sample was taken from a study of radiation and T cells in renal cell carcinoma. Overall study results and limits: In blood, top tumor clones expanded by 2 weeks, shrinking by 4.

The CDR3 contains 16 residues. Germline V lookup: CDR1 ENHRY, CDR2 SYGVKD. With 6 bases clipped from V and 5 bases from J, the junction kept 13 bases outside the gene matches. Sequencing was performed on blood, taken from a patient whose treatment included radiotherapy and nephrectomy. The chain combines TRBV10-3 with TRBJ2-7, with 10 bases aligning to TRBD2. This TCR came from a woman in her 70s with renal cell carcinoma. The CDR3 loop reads CAISSYGSSGSHEQYF. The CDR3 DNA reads TGTGCCATCAGCTCCTACGGTTCTAGCGGGAGTCACGAGCAGTACTTC.